This TCR beta chain was identified in a study of T cells in Graves' hyperthyroidism and ophthalmopathy. Many counts were recorded for this clonotype. CDR3 size: 20 residues. V lost 5 bases and J lost 2; bases outside the gene matches: 16. Germline V CDR1 and CDR2: MNHEY, SVGAGI. Template material for amplifying TCR beta CDR3 regions consisted of RNA transcripts. TCR CDR3 regions were first amplified by RT-PCR with HTBI primers. TCRdb redid the calling of the multiplex PCR reads with MiXCR, one entry per CDR3 protein. Counted here are under 400,000 distinct CDR3 sequences, roughly 20% occurring once; the ten biggest clones make up roughly 16%.

This chain links TRBV6-5 with TRBJ2-2; 11 nucleotides align to TRBD1. The sequenced material came from blood. The sequence came from a middle-aged woman with Graves' ophthalmopathy. CDR3 DNA sequence: TGTGCCAGCAGTATCCCCGGCTCCTGGGACAGGGGGAGAAACACCGGGGAGCTGTTTTTT. Amino acids: CASSIPGSWDRGRNTGELFF.